This T cell receptor (beta chain) was sequenced in a study of cytomegalovirus exposure and HLA in healthy donors (dated by TCRdb to between 2016 and 2019). With regard to the full study: According to an earlier analysis of 587 of the donors, 150 million to 200 million T cells yielded some 110 million unique TCR beta sequences and approximately 300 Gb of sequence data. Roughly 300 gigabases of sequencing data and approximately 85 million unique TCR sequences were included in an early release covering roughly 600 HLA-typed donors. The genetic ancestry cluster associated with self-reported Caucasian donors included 80% to 90% of the 300 to 400 genotyped donors. The study aimed to test whether signatures of past pathogen exposure could be identified by cataloging public T cell receptors. Using immunosequencing, the study profiled T cell repertoires from 500 to 800 subjects and related those repertoires to cytomegalovirus serostatus. In addition to the first cohort of 666 subjects, a separate validation cohort of 130 or so different subjects was used. The study combined high-throughput TCR immunosequencing, statistical association of individual TCRs with disease status, and machine learning to predict cytomegalovirus infection status. To study patterns of TCR occurrence, a later analysis re-analyzed previously published TCR beta repertoires from 666 donors and added high-resolution HLA genotyping. The later analysis used no new phenotypic data to find candidate immune exposures, relying instead on TCR beta sequences and their occurrence across donors. To decide whether each TCR beta V gene segment behaved as functional or pseudogenic, an earlier analysis of approximately 600 of the donors relied on high-throughput TCR beta sequencing. Donor age, sex, ethnicity and CMV serostatus were collected together with the repertoire data. Genome-wide SNP genotypes for about 65% of the 666 donors were used in a later genetic analysis, which treated that subset as a discovery cohort. Every discovery cohort repertoire had been produced on one sequencing platform. HLA typing covered class I and class II loci at four-digit resolution. The number of donors typed differed by locus, with roughly 629-640 for A, B, C, DRB1 and DQB1, around 520 for DQA1, nearly 610 for DPA1, and some 440 for DPB1. Four to six DR-DQ haplotypes were handled as single units for association and clustering, since linkage in the cohort was strong. Among over 350 genotyped donors of the cohort, an average of roughly 240,000 unique TCR beta nucleotide sequences were sequenced per donor, roughly a sixth of them non-productive. Broader findings and caveats from the paper: A later genetic analysis reported fewer N-insertions in productive TCRs among donors in an Asian-associated ancestry cluster than the roughly 670-donor mean. According to the authors, the approach could potentially be generalized to other disease states and immunological phenotypes. Cytomegalovirus status was reported to be diagnosed by the classifier with high specificity and sensitivity in both the original and validation cohorts. A later analysis found that TCR association rates varied across HLA loci, with DRB1 alleles showing the most associated TCRs and HLA-C alleles the fewest. Roughly uniform sequencing depth across donors was assumed in presence/absence analyses, although this assumption may not hold. For the cohort, immune exposure information was limited to CMV serostatus. Compared with equally common non-associated chains, HLA-associated TCR beta chains in a later analysis were more clonally expanded and had lower generation probabilities. Only TCR beta chains were sequenced in this cohort, and the absence of alpha or paired-chain data limited detectable features. The earlier analysis of approximately 540 of the donors excluded some 15 rarely observed V segments, including chromosome 9 orphons, because counts were too low. In a later analysis, around 15,000 TCR beta sequences were associated with specific HLA alleles at a false discovery rate of 0.05. The 87-base-pair reads could not distinguish some IMGT-functional V segments, including TRBV6-2 and TRBV6-3, so those segments were excluded. A later genetic analysis associated a missense DCLRE1C variant with V-gene and J-gene trimming of TCR beta chains, and an independent cohort replicated the association. Most TCR sequences were observed very rarely across donors, whereas some public TCRs were present in many individuals. Broadly in line with IMGT annotations, most TCR beta V segments showed up in productive rearrangements about 90% or about 30% of the time in an earlier analysis of several hundred of the donors. In vitro tests confirmed that a few of the cytomegalovirus-associated TCR beta chains recognize cytomegalovirus antigens. A further reported finding was that TCR beta sequences accurately predicted the HLA-A and HLA-B alleles for most subjects in the first cohort. Linkage disequilibrium might explain the correlated functional status among segregating V segments, but an unknown experimental factor could not be ruled out. A group of highly shared sequence variants was considered likely to be a technical artifact of the sequencing pipeline. Several of the top co-occurrence clusters appeared to be linked to parvovirus B19, influenza, CMV and Epstein-Barr virus, according to a later analysis. In the study, some 160 TCR beta chains were listed as associated with cytomegalovirus. Because some donors lacked HLA typing at each locus, the association tests relied only on the typed subset. When HLA alleles, especially DR and DQ, strongly co-occurred, TCR associations were difficult to assign to individual alleles. In a later analysis, most CMV-associated TCR beta chains were found to appear HLA-restricted, with HLA associations seemingly driven largely by CMV exposure.

The CDR3 numbers 17 residues from cysteine through phenylalanine. The read is trimmed to its CDR3 DNA, 51 bases read in frame from base 1. Notes on this clone: This receptor's antigen is unknown. Base qualities are missing; no much larger clone stands one base away.

The receptor library was made with the immunoSEQ multiplex PCR assay. A mixture of 60 forward primers for TCR Vbeta segments and 13 reverse primers for TCR Jbeta segments was used in the multiplex PCR. The CDR3 region of rearranged TCR beta genes was amplified from genomic DNA with a multiplex PCR assay. Amplified TCR beta libraries were sequenced as 87-base-pair reads on the Illumina HiSeq System. As for the authors' bioinformatics: Across the 670 or so repertoires, a later analysis counted some 81 million unique TCR beta chains, roughly 11 million of which were shared by at least two donors. Raw reads were error-corrected and collapsed into unique sequences by a nearest-neighbor algorithm in which closely related sequences were merged to remove PCR and sequencing errors. CDR3 sequences were aligned to IMGT reference sequences to assign V, D and J gene segments. For a sequence to be retained, at least a six-nucleotide match to both a V gene segment and a J gene segment was required. Rearrangements were called productive when the CDR3 lacked stop codons and stayed in frame with V and J; all others were non-productive. Following IMGT convention, CDR3 was defined as the stretch from the second conserved V-encoded cysteine to the conserved J-encoded phenylalanine. The earlier analysis of roughly 590 of the donors excluded sequences that lacked an unambiguous match to a single V gene segment. In an earlier analysis of approximately 500 of the donors, a V segment was called functional when productive rearrangements were above 56.7%, and segregating when the standard deviation between donors exceeded 5%. A statistical classification framework was built to diagnose cytomegalovirus status from the catalog of TCR beta chain sequences. In a later analysis, V and J genes were assigned by comparing TCR nucleotide sequences against IMGT/GENE-DB human TR gene sequences. Using the TCRdist pipeline, a later analysis assigned CDR3 sequences along with most-parsimonious VDJ recombination scenarios. A later analysis defined each TCR beta chain by its CDR3 amino acid sequence plus V-gene family, and excluded reads lacking a unique V-gene family. To address suspected cross-contamination and a sequencing artifact, a later analysis removed several hundred highly shared, low-generation-probability nucleotide sequences. For each public chain, a later analysis derived a clonal expansion index from normalized ranks of inferred template counts within each repertoire. In a later analysis, generation probabilities were computed using a VDJ recombination model fitted to out-of-frame rearrangements, and the results were checked against IGoR. A later analysis scored TCR-TCR, TCR-HLA and TCR-CMV co-occurrence with hypergeometric tests, applying a repertoire-size bias correction to TCR pairs. To estimate false discovery rates, a later analysis permuted the HLA or CMV assignments 20 times. A later analysis grouped co-occurring TCRs with DBSCAN, adding TCRdist sequence similarity when clustering within HLA-allele-positive subsets. Co-occurrence clustering excluded repertoires with fewer than 30,000 or more than 120,000 public chains, plus five with anomalous nucleotide sharing. TCRdb retrieved this table from immuneACCESS and kept in-frame rearrangements only. Not all clones are present; in checked studies, unresolved V genes account for under half, and no reason is known for the remainder. Clone size and the V and J calls come from that table; the DNA yielded D and trimming. The sample records fewer than 200,000 clones, 75% to 80% of which are singletons. The ten most abundant clones make up approximately 14% of the sample.

The cohort consisted of 600 or so healthy bone marrow donors. Cohort members were all nominally healthy when sampled, although unrecorded immune exposures were likely present. The donor tested CMV seropositive and was one of the 289 seropositive cohort members. A peripheral blood sample was collected from each donor, and TCR beta sequencing was performed on peripheral blood mononuclear cells. Genomic DNA extraction from the blood cell samples was performed with the Qiagen DNeasy Blood Extraction Kit. This receptor was obtained from a woman aged 25-40 years in good health and CMV-seropositive. Recombination connected TRBV21-1 to TRBJ1-5. TRBV21-1 is labeled a pseudogene. The sequencing sample was made of PBMCs. The DNA reads TGTGCCAGCAGCAAGCCCGGCGGGGTGGGACTCAATCAGCCCCAGCATTTT. Its amino acids are CASSKPGGVGLNQPQHF.